Shown below are 9 T cell receptor beta chains from a single sample sequenced in a study of T cell responses to AZD1222 COVID-19 vaccine. Profiled with immunoSEQ multiplex PCR; TCRdb holds only in-frame clones, not every one. Of about 110,000 clones listed, around 91% were seen once; the top ten hold 6.5% to 10%. Sequencing was performed on peripheral blood, taken 28 days after the second AZD1222 dose. Receptors originate from an adult who received the AZD1222 COVID-19 vaccine.

The CDR3 protein is CAWSPGQGAGEKLFF. CDR3 bases: TGTGCCTGGAGCCCGGGACAGGGGGCGGGTGAAAAACTGTTTTTT. J is TRBJ1-4 and V is TRBV30; TRBD1 matches at 12 bases. V trimming: 3 bases; J trimming: 7 bases; junction bases outside the gene matches: 6. This CDR3 contains 15 residues. Per the germline V gene, CDR1 is GTSNPN and CDR2 is SVGIG (reference sequence).

This clone showed up just once. The genes are TRBV7-9 and TRBJ1-1; D not resolved. CDR3 length: 15 residues. Deletions cut 4 bases from V and 10 bases from J, with 22 bases between. Germline V gene sequence: CDR1 SEHNR, CDR2 FQNEAQ (reference sequence). The DNA for the CDR3 is TGTGCCAGCAGCTCTAGCCGGGGAAACTCGCAACCAGCTTTCTTT. Protein product: CASSSSRGNSQPAFF.

V is TRBV3-1 (or the pseudogene TRBV3-2) and J is TRBJ1-4; D is ambiguous. Germline V lookup: CDR1 LGHDT, CDR2 YNNKEL (reference sequence). CDR3 length: 13 residues. Between the trimmed V and J ends, which lost 2 bases and 10 bases, there was a span of 11 bases. CDR3 bases: TGTGCCAGCAGCCAACCCCCATCGGGAAAACTGTTTTTT. Its translation: CASSQPPSGKLFF.

Worth noting for this clone: A junction boundary mismatches the germline segment, possibly from a read error. The chain links TRBV7-7 to TRBJ1-3; 8 positions match TRBD1. The germline V gene encodes CDR1 SSHAT and CDR2 FNYEAQ (reference sequence). The CDR3 consists of 15 residues. CDR3 region: CASSSQGALRNTIYF. The CDR3 coding sequence is TGTGCTAGCAGCTCCCAGGGGGCCCTGAGGAACACCATATATTTT.

The chain links TRBV6-5 to TRBJ2-7; perhaps TRBD1 as D (6 bases). Trimming left V 0 bases short and J 2 bases short, with 8 bases between. The CDR3 has 14 amino acids. Looked up from germline, CDR1 is MNHEY and CDR2 is SVGAGI. Here the CDR3 DNA reads TGTGCCAGCAGTTACTCACAGGGCCCCTACGAGCAGTACTTC. It is translated as CASSYSQGPYEQYF.

The rearrangement joins TRBV6-5 to TRBJ2-5; 11 positions match TRBD2. CDR1 is MNHEY and CDR2 is SVGAGI in the germline V gene. The CDR3 totals 15 residues. J gave up 2 bases and V 7 bases, and 6 bases lay outside the gene matches. CDR3 nucleotide sequence: TGTGCCAGCACCCCGACTAGCGGGGATCAAGAGACCCAGTACTTC. Its protein is CASTPTSGDQETQYF.

V and J are TRBV4-3 and TRBJ2-6; 7 bases map to TRBD2. Germline V lookup: CDR1 LGHNA, CDR2 YSLEER. The CDR3 is 17 amino acids. J lost 2 bases, V lost 1 base, and 5 bases had no gene match. DNA of the CDR3: TGCGCCAGCAGCCAAGGCCCTCGGGGGGCTGGGGCCAACGTCCTGACTTTC. It yields the protein CASSQGPRGAGANVLTF.

The chain joins TRBV18 to TRBJ1-6; 7 bases fit TRBD1. Trimming cost V 0 bases and J 5 bases; bases outside gene matches: 1. CDR3 size: 15 residues. Germline values: CDR1 KGHSH, CDR2 LQKENI. This chain's CDR3 is CASSPPGTDNSPLHF. CDR3 nucleotides: TGTGCCAGCTCACCACCGGGGACAGATAATTCACCCCTCCACTTT.

The CDR3 spells CASSGAGTGAYEQYF. CDR3 nucleotides: TGTGCCAGCAGTGGGGCCGGGACAGGGGCTTACGAGCAGTACTTC. The chain joins TRBV6-2 or TRBV6-3 to TRBJ2-7; 10 bases align to TRBD1. V was clipped by 5 bases and J by 4 bases; unmatched bases: 8. CDR1 and CDR2 (germline): MNHEY, SVGEGT. This CDR3 spans 15 amino acids.